These T cell receptor beta chains were read from a single sample in a study of blood T cell repertoires in COVID-19. Sequenced by immunoSEQ multiplex PCR; TCRdb stores in-frame clones only, minus some. The table has approximately 110,000 clones, roughly 76% seen once. The sequencing sample was made of peripheral blood. Receptors were obtained from a woman aged 70 to 79 with acute or convalescent COVID-19. Each CDR3 is given with its conserved first and last residue. Fields, in order: D gene, V gene, J gene, clone size, CDR3 DNA, CDR3 protein. A D gene is named only where the DNA matches it firmly. Clone size is given for some rows only: seen once, a few or many times, or a class if the clone is expanded.

>NA|TRBV5-5|TRBJ1-1|NA
TGTGCCAGCAGCTCGATGGAGGGGCTCACTGAAGCTTTCTTT
CASSSMEGLTEAFF
>TRBD1|TRBV7-9|TRBJ1-4|NA
TGTGCCAGCAGCTTAGCGATGGGACAGGGTCCGGAAAAACTGTTTTTT
CASSLAMGQGPEKLFF
>NA|TRBV4-1|TRBJ2-1|few
TGCGCCAGCAGCCAACCCCCATTGCGGGACCTATCCTACAATGAGCAGTTCTTC
CASSQPPLRDLSYNEQFF
>TRBD2|TRBV5-6|TRBJ2-1|NA
TGTGCCAGCAGCTTCCTAGCGGGGGGGCAGAATGAGCAGTTCTTC
CASSFLAGGQNEQFF
>TRBD1|TRBV28|TRBJ1-1|NA
TGTGCCAGCAGAGACCCGGGACAGGGGTGGACTGAAGCTTTCTTT
CASRDPGQGWTEAFF
>TRBD2|TRBV28|TRBJ2-1|once
TGTGCCAGCAATCGACTAGCGGCATACAATGAGCAGTTCTTC
CASNRLAAYNEQFF
>TRBD2|TRBV10-3|TRBJ2-1|NA
TGTGCCATCAGTGAGTCCGGACTAGCGGGAGTAAATGAGCAGTTCTTC
CAISESGLAGVNEQFF
>TRBD1|TRBV7-2|TRBJ1-1|NA
TGTGCCAGCAGCTTAGACGGGACAGGGGCGGGTGAAGCTTTCTTT
CASSLDGTGAGEAFF
>NA|TRBV20-1|TRBJ1-1|NA
TGCAGTGCTAGTCGGACAGCGAACACTGAAGCTTTCTTT
CSASRTANTEAFF
>NA|TRBV5-6|TRBJ1-1|NA
TGTGCCAGCAGCTTGTACAGGGCGAACATGAACACTGAAGCTTTCTTT
CASSLYRANMNTEAFF
>NA|TRBV30|TRBJ1-3|NA
TGTGCCTGGGGCCACAGATCTGGAAACACCATATATTTT
CAWGHRSGNTIYF
>TRBD2|TRBV28|TRBJ2-2|NA
TGTGCCAGCAGTTTAGGGACTAGCCTTAACACCGGGGAGCTGTTTTTT
CASSLGTSLNTGELFF
>NA|TRBV28|TRBJ2-5|NA
TGTGCCAGCAGTGACCAGCTAGAGGGAGTAGGGAGGGAGACCCAGTACTTC
CASSDQLEGVGRETQYF
>NA|TRBV19|TRBJ1-5|NA
TGTGCCAGTAGTGGAGGGCAGCCCCAGCATTTT
CASSGGQPQHF
>TRBD2|TRBV20-1|TRBJ2-7|NA
TGCAGTGCTAGTGGCGACCTAGCGGGAGGGACCTACGAGCAGTACTTC
CSASGDLAGGTYEQYF
>NA|TRBV6-2/TRBV6-3|TRBJ2-1|few
TGTGCCAGCAGTCACGGGGGAACCCTAACTTACAATGAGCAGTTCTTC
CASSHGGTLTYNEQFF
>TRBD1|TRBV10-3|TRBJ1-1|NA
TGTGCCATCAGTGAGTCGGAGGGACAGACGAACACTGAAGCTTTCTTT
CAISESEGQTNTEAFF
>NA|TRBV28|TRBJ1-2|NA
TGTGCCAGCAGTGGGAACCGACAGCCCTTGTATGGCTACACCTTC
CASSGNRQPLYGYTF
>NA|TRBV5-1|TRBJ2-1|NA
TGCGCCAGCAGCTTGGGCAACGCAGGGGCCAATGAGCAGTTCTTC
CASSLGNAGANEQFF
>NA|TRBV7-9|TRBJ2-5|NA
TGTGCCAGCAGCTTAGCCGGAGGGGAGACCCAGTACTTC
CASSLAGGETQYF
>NA|TRBV4-1|TRBJ2-1|NA
TGCGCCAGCAGCCACCCCACCAGGGGCAATGAGCAGTTCTTC
CASSHPTRGNEQFF
>NA|TRBV9|TRBJ1-1|NA
TGTGCCAGCAGGCCGGGACATTCGAACACTGAAGCTTTCTTT
CASRPGHSNTEAFF
>NA|TRBV19|TRBJ1-1|NA
TGTGCCAGTCAAGGCCGGGACATTTCAAGGAACACTGAAGCTTTCTTT
CASQGRDISRNTEAFF
>TRBD2|TRBV7-2|TRBJ2-3|NA
TGTGCCAGCAGCTTAGCCGCGGGGGGGCCGGGAGATACGCAGTATTTT
CASSLAAGGPGDTQYF
>NA|TRBV9|TRBJ1-2|NA
TGTGCCAGCAGCGTAGGCGGACAGAACTATGGCTACACCTTC
CASSVGGQNYGYTF
>NA|TRBV30|TRBJ1-5|NA
TGTGCCTGGAGTCCAGGCCACGGCAATCAGCCCCAGCATTTT
CAWSPGHGNQPQHF
>NA|TRBV28|TRBJ2-7|NA
TGTGCCAGCAGTTCCCATGACAAGACCTACGAGCAGTACTTC
CASSSHDKTYEQYF
>NA|TRBV28|TRBJ1-5|NA
TGTGCCAGCAGAAGGGTTGGGGTAGAGGGTAGCAATCAGCCCCAGCATTTT
CASRRVGVEGSNQPQHF
>NA|TRBV21-1|TRBJ2-6|once
TGTGCCAGCAGCAAATTCCGTCTTCTGGGAGCGTCGACTTACTCTGGGGCCAACGTCCTGACTTTC
CASSKFRLLGASTYSGANVLTF
>TRBD1|TRBV19|TRBJ2-3|NA
TGTGCCAGTAGCCTGGGACAGGGGACAGATACGCAGTATTTT
CASSLGQGTDTQYF
>NA|TRBV5-1|TRBJ2-7|NA
TGCGCCAGCAGCTTGGCCGACAGGAGCTCCTACGAGCAGTACTTC
CASSLADRSSYEQYF
>TRBD1|TRBV6-5|TRBJ1-4|NA
TGTGCCAACCGCCAGGGGGCTGTTAATGAAAAACTGTTTTTT
CANRQGAVNEKLFF
>TRBD1|TRBV25-1|TRBJ2-1|NA
TGTGCCAGCAGTGTTTGGACAGGGGCCTACAATGAGCAGTTCTTC
CASSVWTGAYNEQFF
>TRBD1|TRBV28|TRBJ2-5|once
TGTGCCAGCAGTCCGGGGACAGGGGGCGGTGAGACCCAGTACTTC
CASSPGTGGGETQYF
>TRBD2|TRBV5-6|TRBJ2-1|NA
TGTGCCAGCAGCCGCTTCGTCTTCCCCCTAGCGGGAGGCAATGAGCAGTTCTTC
CASSRFVFPLAGGNEQFF
>TRBD2|TRBV18|TRBJ2-1|NA
TGTGCCAGCTCACCATCGACTAGCGGCCCGGAGACCTACAATGAGCAGTTCTTC
CASSPSTSGPETYNEQFF
>NA|TRBV7-5|TRBJ2-5|NA
TGTGTCAGAAGCTTAGCGTGTAGGGGGCTAGAGACCCAGTACTTC
CVRSLACRGLETQYF
>TRBD2|TRBV15|TRBJ2-3|NA
TGTGCCACCAGCAGAGATGATGGTCTAGCGGGGGGCACAGATACGCAGTATTTT
CATSRDDGLAGGTDTQYF
>TRBD2|TRBV5-1|TRBJ2-1|once
TGCGCCAGCAGCGCTACTAGCGGGGGCGCCTTTAATGAGCAGTTCTTC
CASSATSGGAFNEQFF
>TRBD2|TRBV6-4|TRBJ2-3|NA
TGTGCCAGCAGCGCCCGGACTAGCGGGACAGATACGCAGTATTTT
CASSARTSGTDTQYF
>NA|TRBV19|TRBJ1-5|few
TGTGCCAGTAGTATGGGGGGAGGGCTAAATCAGCCCCAGCATTTT
CASSMGGGLNQPQHF
>TRBD1|TRBV14|TRBJ2-1|NA
TGTGCCAGCAGCCACGGGACAGCCTCCTACAATGAGCAGTTCTTC
CASSHGTASYNEQFF
>NA|TRBV28|TRBJ1-1|NA
TGTGCCAGCACAATACCGGGGAACACTGAAGCTTTCTTT
CASTIPGNTEAFF